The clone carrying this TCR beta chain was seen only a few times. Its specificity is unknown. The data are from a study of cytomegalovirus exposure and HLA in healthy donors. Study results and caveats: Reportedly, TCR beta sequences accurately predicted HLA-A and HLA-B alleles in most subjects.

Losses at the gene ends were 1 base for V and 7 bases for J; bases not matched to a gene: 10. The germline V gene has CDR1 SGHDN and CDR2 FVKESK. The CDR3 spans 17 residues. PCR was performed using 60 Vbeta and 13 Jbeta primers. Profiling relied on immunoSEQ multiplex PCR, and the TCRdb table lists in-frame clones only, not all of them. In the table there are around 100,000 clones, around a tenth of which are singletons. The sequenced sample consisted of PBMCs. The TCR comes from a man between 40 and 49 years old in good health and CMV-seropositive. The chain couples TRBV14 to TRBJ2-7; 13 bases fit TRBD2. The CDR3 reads CASSQVPGLAGTLEQYF. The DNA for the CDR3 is TGTGCCAGCAGCCAAGTACCGGGACTAGCGGGAACCCTGGAGCAGTACTTC. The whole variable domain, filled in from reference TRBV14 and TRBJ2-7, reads EAGVTQFPSHSVIEKGQTVTLRCDPISGHDNLYWYRRVMGKEIKFLLHFVKESKQDESGMPNNRFLAERTGGTYSTLKVQPAELEDSGVYFCASSQVPGLAGTLEQYFGPGTRLTVT.